Detailed here is one TCR beta chain. This record comes from a study of Tregs in tolerant kidney transplant recipients. Study background: The nonmyeloablative bone marrow transplants came from related graft donors, with transient mixed chimerism.

Unstimulated regulatory T cells (CD4+CD25+CD127-), CD4+CD25- non-regulatory cells, CD4 and CD8 cells were FACS-sorted from thawed PBMCs. Sequencing used immunoSEQ multiplex PCR; TCRdb keeps in-frame clones, though not all of them. The sample lists fewer than 80,000 clones, 95% to 98% occurring once. CDR3 size: 14 residues. The junction had 3 bases not matched to a gene; V was cut back by 4 bases and J by 1 base. From germline, CDR1 is MNHEY and CDR2 SVGAGI. V is TRBV6-5 and J is TRBJ2-7; the match to TRBD1 covers 8 bases. The sequence derives from a human donor who received a combined kidney and bone marrow transplant. The sample consisted of Tregs from blood, taken before the transplant. CDR3 DNA sequence: TGTGCCAGCAGTTGGGACAGGCAATCCTACGAGCAGTACTTC. The encoded protein is CASSWDRQSYEQYF.